The T cell receptor beta chain under discussion was sequenced for a study of vaccination effects on CD4 cells after COVID-19. Background on the study: The cohort was immunized with two doses of either the BNT162b2 or mRNA-1273 vaccine. Study-level findings and limits: Missing from the study were early post-infection timepoints, and its convalescent patients were few. Clones that were induced by infection or by vaccine showed marked contraction late after vaccination.

Regarding this clone: Its specificity is unknown.

The protocol was immunoSEQ multiplex PCR, while the TCRdb copy is restricted to in-frame clones and leaves out a portion. The profile shows 25,000 to 35,000 clones, about two thirds of them singletons. After expansion with viral peptide pools in the ViraFEST assay, antigen-specific CD4+ T cells were sequenced. On approximately day 9 of culture, CD4+ T cells were separated out. From March to December 2020, the person had a SARS-CoV-2 infection that was confirmed by PCR. This CDR3 is built from 15 residues. The sequence was collected from a human donor who had a prior SARS-CoV-2 infection. The V and J genes are TRBV12-2 and TRBJ2-2; the listed D gene, TRBD1, was not tested against the DNA. TRBV12-2 is assigned pseudogene status. The specimen was CD4+ T cells from PBMCs cultured with a peptide pool, collected before COVID-19 vaccination. The CDR3 sequence is CASRRGQEDTGELFF. DNA of the CDR3: TGTGCAAGTCGTAGGGGACAGGAGGACACCGGGGAGCTGTTTTTT.